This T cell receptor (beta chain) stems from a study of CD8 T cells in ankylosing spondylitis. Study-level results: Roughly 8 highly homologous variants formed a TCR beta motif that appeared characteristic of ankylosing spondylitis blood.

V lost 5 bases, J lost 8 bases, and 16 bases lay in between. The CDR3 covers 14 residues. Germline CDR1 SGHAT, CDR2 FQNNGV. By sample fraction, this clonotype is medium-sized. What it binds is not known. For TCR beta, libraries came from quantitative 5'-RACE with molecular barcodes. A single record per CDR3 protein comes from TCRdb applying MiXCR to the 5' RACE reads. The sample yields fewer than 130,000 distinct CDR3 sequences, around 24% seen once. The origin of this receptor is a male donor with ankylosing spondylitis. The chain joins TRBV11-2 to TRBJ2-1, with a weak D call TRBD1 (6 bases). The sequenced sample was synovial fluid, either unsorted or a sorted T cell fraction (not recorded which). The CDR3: CASSAGQFRDEQFF. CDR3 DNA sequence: TGTGCCAGCAGCGCCGGACAGTTTCGAGATGAGCAGTTCTTC. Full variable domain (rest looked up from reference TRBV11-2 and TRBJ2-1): EAGVAQSPRYKIIEKRQSVAFWCNPISGHATLYWYQQILGQGPKLLIQFQNNGVVDDSQLPKDRFSAERLKGVDSTLKIQPAKLEDSAVYLCASSAGQFRDEQFFGPGTRLTVL.